These T cell receptor beta chains were read from a single sample in a study of T cell changes during pregnancy in multiple sclerosis. Assay: immunoSEQ multiplex PCR; the TCRdb copy retains only in-frame clones and omits some. In the table there are roughly 100,000 clones, 92% of which are singletons. The sample consisted of peripheral blood, taken after pregnancy. These TCRs come from a female donor with multiple sclerosis, enrolled in a pregnancy study. Both conserved end residues are part of each CDR3. The D gene is left open where the match is weak. Clone size is shown for a subset of rows, as once, few, many or a class of expanded clone.

cdr3_aa,cdr3_nt,d_call,clone_size,v_call,j_call
CASSYAGTDKQYF,TGTGCCAGCAGCTACGCCGGGACAGATAAGCAGTACTTC,TRBD1,-,TRBV7-9,TRBJ2-7
CASSFLAGGTEQYF,TGTGCCAGCAGCTTTCTCGCGGGGGGTACCGAGCAGTACTTC,TRBD2,-,TRBV7-9,TRBJ2-7
CASSAGGGAGNTIYF,TGTGCCAGCAGTGCCGGTGGGGGCGCTGGAAACACCATATATTTT,-,-,TRBV6-1,TRBJ1-3
CAIRGYTF,TGTGCCATCCGGGGCTACACCTTC,-,-,TRBV9,TRBJ1-2
CASSARTGDGYTF,TGTGCCAGTAGTGCCCGGACAGGCGATGGCTACACCTTC,TRBD1,-,TRBV19,TRBJ1-2
CASSIGPDSNEQFF,TGTGCCAGTAGTATAGGGCCCGACTCCAATGAGCAGTTCTTC,-,-,TRBV19,TRBJ2-1
CASRQGLSNQPQHF,TGTGCCAGCAGACAGGGTCTTAGCAATCAGCCCCAGCATTTT,-,-,TRBV2,TRBJ1-5
CASSYNRAPGNYEQYF,TGTGCCAGCAGTTACAATCGGGCCCCGGGAAACTACGAGCAGTACTTC,-,-,TRBV6-5,TRBJ2-7
CASGRPKSANYGYTF,TGTGCCAGCGGGAGACCCAAATCGGCTAACTATGGCTACACCTTC,-,-,TRBV2,TRBJ1-2
CSVGGRLTDTQYF,TGCAGCGTTGGCGGCAGACTCACAGATACGCAGTATTTT,-,once,TRBV29-1,TRBJ2-3
CASRDRGSSYEQYF,TGTGCCAGCAGGGACAGGGGAAGCTCCTACGAGCAGTACTTC,TRBD1,-,TRBV2,TRBJ2-7
CASRGGGYSYNEQFF,TGCGCCAGCAGGGGTGGCGGGTACTCCTACAATGAGCAGTTCTTC,-,-,TRBV10-2,TRBJ2-1
CASSYSVRDNTEAFF,TGTGCCAGCAGTTACTCGGTGAGGGATAACACTGAAGCTTTCTTT,-,-,TRBV6-6,TRBJ1-1
CAWIRVSSGHSYNEQFF,TGTGCCTGGATTCGAGTGTCTTCGGGACATTCCTACAATGAGCAGTTCTTC,-,-,TRBV30,TRBJ2-1
CASSSSGGVYNEQFF,TGTGCCAGTAGTAGCAGCGGGGGGGTATACAATGAGCAGTTCTTC,TRBD2,-,TRBV19,TRBJ2-1
CASSVRDRGTETEAFF,TGCGCCAGCAGCGTCCGGGACAGGGGAACAGAAACTGAAGCTTTCTTT,TRBD1,-,TRBV4-1,TRBJ1-1
CASSLGWASDGYTF,TGCGCCAGCAGCCTTGGGTGGGCTAGCGATGGCTACACCTTC,-,-,TRBV4-1,TRBJ1-2
CASSLSGTSGRGEQFF,TGCGCCAGCAGCTTGTCCGGGACTAGCGGGAGAGGGGAGCAGTTCTTC,TRBD2,many,TRBV5-1,TRBJ2-1
CASSSTGSPFYEQYF,TGTGCCAGCAGTTCCACAGGGAGCCCCTTTTACGAGCAGTACTTC,-,-,TRBV2,TRBJ2-7
CASSLRSGARETQYF,TGCGCCAGCAGCTTGAGGTCTGGGGCCAGGGAGACCCAGTACTTC,-,-,TRBV5-1,TRBJ2-5
CASSLGSGKQYF,TGCGCCAGCAGCTTGGGATCGGGGAAGCAGTACTTC,-,-,TRBV5-1,TRBJ2-5
CASSLAYGGEYEQYF,TGCGCCAGCAGCTTGGCCTATGGCGGCGAGTACGAGCAGTACTTC,-,-,TRBV5-1,TRBJ2-7
CASSFTGSDSPLHF,TGTGCCAGCAGTTTTACAGGGTCCGATTCACCCCTCCACTTT,-,-,TRBV27,TRBJ1-6
CASSLQDSYEQFF,TGTGCCAGTAGTCTCCAGGACAGCTATGAGCAGTTCTTC,-,-,TRBV19,TRBJ2-1
CASTGQGGQPQHF,TGTGCCAGCACCGGACAGGGCGGGCAGCCCCAGCATTTT,TRBD1,-,TRBV2,TRBJ1-5
CASSSPGDAEAFF,TGTGCCAGCAGTAGCCCGGGGGACGCTGAAGCTTTCTTT,-,few,TRBV2,TRBJ1-1
CASSLRLAGEIEQYF,TGTGCCAGCAGCTTACGTCTAGCGGGAGAGATCGAGCAGTACTTC,TRBD2,-,TRBV7-6,TRBJ2-7
CASSQRAEEAYNEQFF,TGCGCCAGCAGCCAACGGGCCGAGGAGGCCTACAATGAGCAGTTCTTC,-,-,TRBV4-3,TRBJ2-1
CASSLNVEGTQYF,TGTGCCAGCAGCTTAAATGTGGAGGGGACCCAGTACTTC,-,-,TRBV7-3,TRBJ2-5
CASSWDIAGAGNEQFF,TGCGCCAGCAGCTGGGATATAGCGGGAGCTGGCAATGAGCAGTTCTTC,TRBD2,-,TRBV5-1,TRBJ2-1
CASTSRATGELFF,TGTGCCAGCACTTCGCGGGCGACCGGGGAGCTGTTTTTT,-,-,TRBV27,TRBJ2-2
CASSQTGGGQPQHF,TGTGCCAGCAGCCAAACAGGGGGAGGTCAGCCCCAGCATTTT,TRBD1,-,TRBV14,TRBJ1-5